A selection of T cell receptor beta chains follows, all from one sample in a study of blood T cell repertoires in COVID-19. Only in-frame clones appear in the TCRdb table, and some are missing; sequencing was by immunoSEQ multiplex PCR. The sample records approximately 250,000 clones, approximately 83% being singletons. Input material: peripheral blood. The receptors were sampled from a human donor in a cohort sampled during active COVID-19. Both conserved end residues are part of each CDR3. A D gene is named only where the DNA matches it firmly.

d_gene,j_gene,v_gene,CDR3aa
.,TRBJ1-5,TRBV19,CASSIYRDSNQPQHF
TRBD1,TRBJ2-3,TRBV7-9,CASGGQGKTDTQYF
TRBD2,TRBJ2-2,TRBV7-9,CVHREVGELFF
.,TRBJ1-2,TRBV25-1,CATSGGWSNGYTF
TRBD2,TRBJ2-3,TRBV19,CASSPGSGSGTDTQYF
TRBD1,TRBJ2-5,TRBV9,CASSGQGRETQYF
.,TRBJ2-7,TRBV15,CATSRVEGRSYEQYF
TRBD1,TRBJ2-2,TRBV30,CAWGQGARTPGELFF
TRBD1,TRBJ1-2,TRBV9,CASSVAGGQGTYGYTF
TRBD1,TRBJ1-1,TRBV3-1/TRBV3-2,CASSQQGARTEAFF
.,TRBJ2-7,TRBV19,CASSIDSRLLYF
TRBD1,TRBJ1-5,TRBV5-4,CASSLGGGQRNQPQHF
TRBD1,TRBJ2-3,TRBV6-4,CASSDRDRRRDTQYF
TRBD1,TRBJ2-5,TRBV18,CASSPPGQASETQYF
.,TRBJ1-5,TRBV24-1,CAKPQPQHF
TRBD1,TRBJ2-2,TRBV5-1,CASSLIKGASVNTGELFF
TRBD1,TRBJ2-7,TRBV18,CASSPRDRVHYEQYF
TRBD1,TRBJ2-5,TRBV5-6,CASSLKTGLGETQYF
.,TRBJ2-2,TRBV11-2,CASSRNRVNTGELFF
.,TRBJ2-5,TRBV12-2,CASRLAARVKETQYF
.,TRBJ1-2,TRBV6-5,CASSYSSHNYGYTF
TRBD2,TRBJ2-3,TRBV5-4,CASSSGLAGAVLRDTQYF
TRBD1,TRBJ1-4,TRBV11-2,CASSLQRQGAHGEKLFF
.,TRBJ2-5,TRBV5-1,CASSVGRGQETQYF
.,TRBJ1-1,TRBV5-6,CASSLYKLMNTEAFF
TRBD1,TRBJ2-5,TRBV5-4,CASSETGLETQYF
.,TRBJ2-7,TRBV5-1,CASSPGSPKRGEQYF